The T cell receptor beta chain under discussion was sequenced for a study of persistence of HIV-infected CD4 T cells. Sequencing used immunoSEQ version 4 in survey mode. Repertoires were generated with immunoSEQ multiplex PCR, while TCRdb's copy carries only in-frame clones and drops some. There are more than 35,000 clones in the sample; 87% occur only once, and about 1.3% lies in the top ten. Remarks on this clone: Its target is unknown.

Nonspecific anti-CD3/anti-CD28 bead stimulation represents the broad CD4+ T cell repertoire. CD4+ T cells upregulating both CD40 ligand and CD69 were sorted as responding cells. V lost 0 bases, J lost 9 bases, and 11 bases lay in between. From germline, CDR1 is KGHSH and CDR2 LQKENI. This CDR3 region has 13 residues. The specimen comprised CD4+ T cells sorted from PBMCs after 18-hour stimulation, sampled from a patient who received antiretroviral therapy. This receptor was taken from an adult man with HIV who was CMV-seropositive. The V call is TRBV18, the J call TRBJ2-5, with a possible D match to TRBD2 (5 bases). The CDR3 coding sequence is TGTGCCAGCTCACCACCGTTGACCGGGGCCCAGTACTTC. Protein: CASSPPLTGAQYF.